This T cell receptor (beta chain) was observed in a study of early T cells in non-severe SARS-CoV-2 infection (dated by TCRdb to the early 2020s). A note on the overall study: Because TCR sequencing relied on bulk RNA taken from unsorted whole blood, pairing of alpha and beta chains was not possible. Results the study describes overall, beyond this receptor: VDJdb matching was skewed toward anti-spike CD8 responses and likely underestimated virus-specific expansions, missing private and CD4 specificities.

This clonotype has at least ten counts. Its antigen remains undetermined. No base-level quality is on record; no much larger clone is a single base apart. A case-control design nested within a healthcare worker cohort in London, UK, was used, with weekly nasopharyngeal swab PCR tests and blood sampling performed. Healthcare workers were enrolled in the week of the UK lockdown, from 23 to 31 March 2020, and were followed every week for up to about 16 weeks. The protocol used for the library was 5' RACE. The sample was run on a NextSeq 500. To correct for sequencing error and PCR bias, the TCR library protocol tagged individual cDNA molecules with unique molecular identifiers. TCR alpha and beta chains were both sequenced, and the abundances of alpha and beta sequences in each sample were closely correlated with each other. The authors processed their data as follows. V gene, J gene and CDR3 annotation of TCR sequences was performed with Decombinator V4. Expanded TCRs were defined as changing significantly between any two time points under a Poisson model with p below 0.0001. Abundances of TCRs were expressed as counts per million after normalisation to the total number of TCRs sequenced in each sample. TRAV1-2 paired with TRAJ12, TRAJ20 or TRAJ33 defined MAIT TCRs, while TRAV10 paired with TRAJ18 defined iNKT TCRs. A search of VDJdb, accessed on 1 November 2021, was run for TCRs annotated to CMV, EBV and SARS-CoV-2, with TCRs annotated for multiple antigens excluded. TCRdb passed the public sequencing reads through fastp at Q25 and MiXCR, retaining productive beta sequences. Each entry merges the rows of one CDR3 protein and shows their most common DNA and genes. V and J calls and clone size were set by TCRdb, not the authors. This sample has 20,000 to 25,000 distinct CDR3 sequences in its table, and 3.5% to 5.5% of those were observed once. 15% to 20% of the sample is in the top ten clones.

CDR1 and CDR2, per the germline V gene (reference sequence), are SEHNR and FQNEAQ. The CDR3 covers 14 residues, taking in both the cysteine and the phenylalanine. Here the CDR3 DNA is all that survives: 42 bases in frame from base 1. At the junction V is shortened by 5 bases and J by 0 bases, with 8 bases in between. Here the chain combines TRBV7-9 and TRBJ2-1; the best D guess is TRBD1, with 6 bases matching. This sequence was found in an adult who was a healthcare worker with PCR-confirmed SARS-CoV-2 infection or an uninfected control (not recorded which). The material sequenced was whole blood. In nucleotides, the sequence is TGTGCCAGCAGCCCAGGGGACTCCTACAATGAGCAGTTCTTC. This codes for CASSPGDSYNEQFF. The entire variable domain, with the stretches around the CDR3 drawn from the reference TRBV7-9 and TRBJ2-1 proteins, is DTGVSQNPRHKITKRGQNVTFRCDPISEHNRLYWYRQTLGQGPEFLTYFQNEAQLEKSRLLSDRFSAERPKGSFSTLEIQRTEQGDSAMYLCASSPGDSYNEQFFGPGTRLTVL.